This T cell receptor beta chain was identified during a study of cytomegalovirus exposure and HLA in healthy donors. Primers: 60 Vbeta forward and 13 Jbeta reverse. Assay: immunoSEQ multiplex PCR; the TCRdb copy retains only in-frame clones and omits some. The sample shows some 150,000 clones, roughly 63% of them seen only once. Germline assignment: CDR1 GTSNPN and CDR2 SVGIG (reference sequence). V was clipped by 2 bases and J by 10 bases, with 6 bases between them. The CDR3 has 11 amino acids. Material for sequencing was PBMCs. The genes are TRBV30 and TRBJ1-6, with unresolved D. This clonotype was sampled from an older woman in good health and CMV-seropositive. CDR3 coding DNA: TGTGCCTGGAGTACGGGGTCACCCCTCCACTTT. This codes for CAWSTGSPLHF.